Below, 29 T cell receptor beta chains from the same sample are listed, as sequenced in a study of T cells in Graves' hyperthyroidism and ophthalmopathy. RNA transcripts provided the source from which TCR beta CDR3 regions were amplified. When the TCR CDR3 underwent first-round RT-PCR, the HTBI primer set was used. One entry per CDR3 protein results from TCRdb running MiXCR on the multiplex PCR reads. This table has fewer than 650,000 distinct CDR3 sequences, approximately 15% appearing once. Sequenced: blood. The receptors here all came from a middle-aged woman with Graves' hyperthyroidism.

This clonotype was seen only a few times. The chain is built from TRBV7-9 and TRBJ1-1; perhaps TRBD1 as D (5 bases). Trimming stripped 8 bases from V and 1 base from J, with 11 bases between. Germline assignment: CDR1 SEHNR and CDR2 FQNEAQ (reference sequence). The length of the CDR3 is 13 residues. Here the CDR3 DNA reads TGTGCCAGCGATCCCGGGACGAACACTGAAGCTTTCTTT. It translates to CASDPGTNTEAFF. The whole variable domain, remainder taken from reference TRBV7-9 and TRBJ1-1, is DTGVSQNPRHKITKRGQNVTFRCDPISEHNRLYWYRQTLGQGPEFLTYFQNEAQLEKSRLLSDRFSAERPKGSFSTLEIQRTEQGDSAMYLCASDPGTNTEAFFGQGTRLTVV.

This clonotype showed up many times. For the CDR3, the DNA is TGTGCCAGCAGTGAAGGCCCTCGGGGTTCTTTGAACGAGCAGTACTTC. This encodes CASSEGPRGSLNEQYF. This chain uses TRBV6-1 with TRBJ2-7, with a weak D call TRBD2 (5 bases). Germline values: CDR1 MNHNS, CDR2 SASEGT. CDR3 size: 16 residues. Trimming took off 1 base at V and 5 bases at J, with 18 bases between the two ends.

In its sample, this clonotype was seen many times. The rearrangement links TRBV7-9 to TRBJ2-5, with D possibly being TRBD1 (6 bases). Trimming stripped 4 bases from V and 5 bases from J, with 14 bases between. Germline V gene data show CDR1 as SEHNR and CDR2 as FQNEAQ (reference sequence). The CDR3 is 14 amino acids. This CDR3 is CASSSNGGGETQYF. The CDR3 bases are TGTGCCAGCAGCTCCAATGGGGGCGGCGAGACCCAGTACTTC.

The chain links TRBV24-1 to TRBJ2-1; 8 bases agree with TRBD2. Trimming removed 6 bases from V and 4 bases from J; junction bases left unmatched: 7. Germline assignment: CDR1 KGHDR and CDR2 SFDVKD. This CDR3 has 15 amino acids. The CDR3 bases are TGTGCCACCAGTATGAGCGGGGGTCCATACAATGAGCAGTTCTTC. Amino acids: CATSMSGGPYNEQFF.

The gene calls are TRBV28 and TRBJ1-4; 9 bases line up with TRBD1. Trimming took 6 bases from V and 10 from J; bases not matched to a gene: 12. The CDR3 is 15 amino acids. CDR1 MDHEN and CDR2 SYDVKM come from the germline V gene. The CDR3 DNA is TGTGCCAGCAGACCACCGGGACAGGGCGGGGGAAAACTGTTTTTT. The encoded protein is CASRPPGQGGGKLFF.

This clonotype was seen a few times. The gene calls are TRBV28 and TRBJ1-5; D remains unclear. This CDR3 comprises 12 residues. V was trimmed by 8 bases and J by 3 bases, leaving 8 bases between them. The germline V gene has CDR1 MDHEN and CDR2 SYDVKM. As DNA, the CDR3 is TGTGCCAGCCGTCCAGCCAATCAGCCCCAGCATTTT. Its translation is CASRPANQPQHF.

V and J are TRBV28 and TRBJ1-2, with no clear D. This CDR3 comprises 13 residues. With 7 bases removed from V and 4 bases from J, the gap between germline ends came to 13 bases. Germline values: CDR1 MDHEN, CDR2 SYDVKM. The CDR3 sequence: CASNSGGFYGYTF. CDR3 coding DNA: TGTGCCAGCAACTCGGGCGGCTTCTATGGCTACACCTTC.

This clonotype was detected ten times or more. This chain uses TRBV27 with TRBJ2-1; D tentatively reads TRBD1 or TRBD2 (5 bases each). V dropped 7 bases and J dropped 5 bases, with 24 bases sitting between them. The CDR3 runs 17 residues. Germline CDR1 reads MNHEY; CDR2 reads SMNVEV (reference sequence). CDR3 in amino acids: CASTSLTVRGGNNEQFF. The CDR3 nucleotides are TGTGCCAGCACCTCCCTAACAGTACGGGGCGGCAACAATGAGCAGTTCTTC.

This clonotype was seen ten or more times. The V gene is TRBV5-1, the J gene TRBJ2-1; D may be TRBD2 (6 bases). This CDR3 contains 14 residues. Germline assignment: CDR1 SGHRS and CDR2 YFSETQ. V was clipped by 5 bases and J by 7 bases, with 16 bases between them. Here the CDR3 DNA reads TGCGCCAGCAGATCAACTAGCTTGGGGAATGAGCAGTTCTTC. It yields the protein CASRSTSLGNEQFF. Complete variable domain (other parts from reference TRBV5-1 and TRBJ2-1): KAGVTQTPRYLIKTRGQQVTLSCSPISGHRSVSWYQQTPGQGLQFLFEYFSETQRNKGNFPGRFSGRQFSNSRSEMNVSTLELGDSALYLCASRSTSLGNEQFFGPGTRLTVL.

This clonotype showed up just a few times. J is TRBJ2-2 and V is TRBV6-1; 7 bases align to TRBD1. CDR1 and CDR2 from the germline V gene are MNHNS and SASEGT. This CDR3 region has 14 residues. The J segment lost 4 bases and the V segment lost 7 bases, leaving 6 bases of the junction unmatched. CDR3 residues: CASIDRVGTGELFF. CDR3 bases: TGTGCCAGCATCGACAGGGTGGGCACCGGGGAGCTGTTTTTT.

The V call is TRBV4-3, the J call TRBJ1-5, with D uncertain. Per germline, CDR1 LGHNA and CDR2 YSLEER. V lost 4 bases, J lost 4 bases, and 11 bases lay in between. The CDR3 loop spans 14 amino acids. In DNA, the CDR3 is TGCGCCAGCAGCCCTCGGAGGGATAATCAGCCCCAGCATTTT. It codes for CASSPRRDNQPQHF.

The sample holds many counts of this clonotype. The chain links TRBV9 to TRBJ2-5; 7 bases are a match to TRBD1. The germline gives CDR1 SGDLS, CDR2 YYNGEE. V trimming: 0 bases; J trimming: 0 bases; junction bases outside the gene matches: 2. CDR3 size: 15 residues. For the CDR3, the DNA is TGTGCCAGCAGCGTAGGGGACAGTGACCAAGAGACCCAGTACTTC. Its translation is CASSVGDSDQETQYF. The complete variable domain, with remaining parts taken from reference TRBV9 and TRBJ2-5, reads DSGVTQTPKHLITATGQRVTLRCSPRSGDLSVYWYQQSLDQGLQFLIQYYNGEERAKGNILERFSAQQFPDLHSELNLSSLELGDSALYFCASSVGDSDQETQYFGPGTRLLVL.

Only a few counts were recorded for this clonotype. The rearrangement links TRBV7-2 to TRBJ1-1; no clear D. The CDR3 has 12 residues. With 5 bases removed from V and 10 bases from J, the gap between germline ends came to 14 bases. The V gene's germline CDR1 is SGHTA and CDR2 FQGNSA. CDR3 amino acids: CASSKRWDTAFF. Here the CDR3 DNA reads TGTGCCAGCAGCAAGAGGTGGGATACAGCTTTCTTT.

The rearrangement joins TRBV10-1 to TRBJ1-6, with a weak D call TRBD1 (5 bases). This CDR3 has 13 residues. Germline CDR1 is WNHNN and CDR2 is SYGVQD (reference sequence). Trimming stripped 5 bases from V and 5 bases from J, with 7 bases between. The CDR3 loop is CASSTGDNSPLHF. The DNA of the CDR3 is TGCGCCAGCAGTACGGGGGATAATTCACCCCTCCACTTT.

In regard to this clonotype: This could be a read error, since a much larger clone is one nucleotide away. The chain employs TRBV3-1 and TRBJ2-3; tentatively, D is TRBD1 or TRBD2 (5 bases each). CDR3 size: 15 residues. Trimming left V 3 bases short and J 4 bases short, with 14 bases between. Germline loops: CDR1 LGHDT, CDR2 YNNKEL (reference sequence). CDR3 sequence (DNA): TGTGCCAGCAGCCATAAGGGACCCGACGCAGATACGCAGTATTTT. It codes for CASSHKGPDADTQYF.

This clonotype has a handful of counts. J is TRBJ1-5 and V is TRBV25-1; no firm D call. From germline, CDR1 is MGHDK and CDR2 SYGVNS. V was shortened by 4 bases and J by 4 bases, with 17 bases between the two germline ends. This CDR3 is built from 16 residues. As DNA, the CDR3 is TGTGCCAGCAGTGCCCACGGGGTCGGAACTAATCAGCCCCAGCATTTT. This encodes CASSAHGVGTNQPQHF.

The table lists this clonotype with many counts. The chain recombines TRBV6-1 with TRBJ2-3; D may be TRBD2 (6 bases). The germline V and J ends were trimmed by 2 bases and 8 bases, with 11 bases remaining between them. This CDR3 comprises 13 residues. The germline V gene has CDR1 MNHNS and CDR2 SASEGT. The CDR3 sequence is CASSETSYVTQYF. In DNA form, the CDR3 reads TGTGCCAGCAGTGAAACTAGCTATGTTACGCAGTATTTT.

This clonotype occurred once. V usage is TRBV6-2 or TRBV6-3 and J usage is TRBJ2-1; TRBD2 matches at 12 bases. The germline CDR1 and CDR2 sequences are MNHEY and SVGEGT. V was pared by 7 bases and J by 9 bases, with 10 bases of the junction left unmatched. This CDR3 has 15 amino acids. CDR3: CASIKTRLAGAEQFF. CDR3 DNA sequence: TGTGCCAGCATCAAAACAAGACTAGCGGGAGCTGAGCAGTTCTTC.

This chain joins TRBV7-9 and TRBJ2-5; D may be TRBD1 (5 bases). The germline V gene encodes CDR1 SEHNR and CDR2 FQNEAQ (reference sequence). The V end was cut by 4 bases, the J end by 2 bases, with 17 bases between. This CDR3 comprises 16 residues. The CDR3 nucleotides are TGTGCCAGCAGCTACCCTTTTGGGGCGGTACAAGAGACCCAGTACTTC. Translation: CASSYPFGAVQETQYF.

This clonotype was counted only a few times. The gene calls are TRBV30 and TRBJ2-1, with D perhaps matching TRBD2 (6 bases). Germline lookup yields CDR1 GTSNPN and CDR2 SVGIG (reference sequence). The CDR3 totals 14 residues. V lost 3 bases and J 2 bases, leaving 11 bases between the germline ends. CDR3: CAWSGGIPYNEQFF. CDR3 bases: TGTGCCTGGAGCGGGGGAATCCCCTACAATGAGCAGTTCTTC. Full variable domain (missing parts from reference TRBV30 and TRBJ2-1): SQTIHQWPATLVQPVGSPLSLECTVEGTSNPNLYWYRQAAGRGLQLLFYSVGIGQISSEVPQNLSASRPQDRQFILSSKKLLLSDSGFYLCAWSGGIPYNEQFFGPGTRLTVL.

The rearrangement joins TRBV20-1 to TRBJ1-5; 9 bases agree with TRBD1. This CDR3 has 17 residues. V trimming: 3 bases; J trimming: 0 bases; junction bases outside the gene matches: 9. CDR1 is DFQATT, CDR2 SNEGSKA, per germline (reference sequence). CDR3 sequence: CSARDRGAAYSNQPQHF. The CDR3 nucleotides are TGCAGTGCTAGGGACAGGGGAGCAGCTTATAGCAATCAGCCCCAGCATTTT.

This clonotype was counted at least ten times. This chain links TRBV6-1 with TRBJ2-1; TRBD2 aligns across 10 bases. V lost 5 bases, J lost 5 bases, and 6 bases stayed unmatched. Germline CDR1 is MNHNS and CDR2 is SASEGT. There are 15 residues in the CDR3. This CDR3 reads CASSSLAGTNNEQFF. The CDR3 bases are TGTGCCAGCAGTTCACTAGCGGGGACCAACAATGAGCAGTTCTTC.

This clonotype has a handful of counts. This chain uses TRBV10-3 with TRBJ2-2; no clear D gene. Germline V CDR1 and CDR2: ENHRY, SYGVKD. V dropped 10 bases and J dropped 5 bases, with 8 bases sitting between them. This CDR3 contains 11 residues. The CDR3 reads CATGLTGELFF. Here the CDR3 DNA reads TGTGCCACGGGCCTAACCGGGGAGCTGTTTTTT.

This CDR3 reads CASSMGRYTDTQYF. CDR3 sequence (DNA): TGTGCCAGTAGTATGGGAAGGTACACAGATACGCAGTATTTT. The chain combines TRBV19 with TRBJ2-3; D not certain. The V gene lost 3 bases and the J gene lost 2 bases, with 9 bases spanning the gap. The CDR3 has 14 amino acids. CDR1 is LNHDA, CDR2 SQIVND, per germline (reference sequence). Combining the CDR3 with reference TRBV19 and TRBJ2-3 gives the whole variable domain DGGITQSPKYLFRKEGQNVTLSCEQNLNHDAMYWYRQDPGQGLRLIYYSQIVNDFQKGDIAEGYSVSREKKESFPLTVTSAQKNPTAFYLCASSMGRYTDTQYFGPGTRLTVL.

This clonotype was recorded a few times. The rearrangement uses TRBV29-1 and TRBJ2-2; 7 bases are shared with TRBD1. Germline CDR1 SQVTM, CDR2 ANQGSEA. V lost 2 bases to trimming and J lost 4 bases; unmatched junction nucleotides: 1. The CDR3 length is 13 residues. CDR3 protein: CSVERQGTGELFF. The CDR3 DNA is TGCAGCGTTGAAAGACAGGGCACCGGGGAGCTGTTTTTT.

The table lists this clonotype with many counts. This sequence joins TRBV28 and TRBJ1-4; D remains unclear. Trimming left V 6 bases short and J 0 bases short, with 17 bases between. The CDR3 contains 17 residues. Germline values: CDR1 MDHEN, CDR2 SYDVKM. The chain's CDR3 is CASSRNTWDATNEKLFF. The CDR3 DNA follows: TGTGCCAGCAGCCGAAATACATGGGATGCAACTAATGAAAAACTGTTTTTT.

This clonotype was picked up many times. V is TRBV6-2 or TRBV6-3 and J is TRBJ2-7; 9 positions agree with TRBD2. Germline CDR1 and CDR2: MNHEY and SVGEGT. This CDR3 comprises 15 residues. V was clipped by 2 bases and J by 7 bases; unmatched bases: 9. The CDR3 bases are TGTGCCAGCAGTTACACCCGACTAGCGGAAGGTGAGCAGTACTTC. Translating gives CASSYTRLAEGEQYF.

At least ten counts were recorded for this clonotype. V usage is TRBV20-1 and J usage is TRBJ2-3, with TRBD2 identical over 16 bases. The CDR3 covers 16 residues. The J segment lost 5 bases and the V segment lost 3 bases, leaving 5 bases of the junction unmatched. Per the germline V gene, CDR1 is DFQATT and CDR2 is SNEGSKA (reference sequence). The CDR3 here is CSAREGLAGGRDTQYF. The CDR3 nucleotides are TGCAGTGCTAGGGAGGGACTAGCGGGAGGGAGAGATACGCAGTATTTT.

This clonotype appeared a few times. The rearrangement links TRBV3-1 to TRBJ2-5; 11 bases are shared with TRBD1. The CDR3 spans 16 residues. Looked up from germline, CDR1 is LGHDT and CDR2 is YNNKEL (reference sequence). V lost 6 bases and J lost 5; bases outside the gene matches: 11. CDR3 nucleotide sequence: TGTGCCAGCAGGCACGCAGGACAGGGGGCGGTGGAGACCCAGTACTTC. Its translation is CASRHAGQGAVETQYF.